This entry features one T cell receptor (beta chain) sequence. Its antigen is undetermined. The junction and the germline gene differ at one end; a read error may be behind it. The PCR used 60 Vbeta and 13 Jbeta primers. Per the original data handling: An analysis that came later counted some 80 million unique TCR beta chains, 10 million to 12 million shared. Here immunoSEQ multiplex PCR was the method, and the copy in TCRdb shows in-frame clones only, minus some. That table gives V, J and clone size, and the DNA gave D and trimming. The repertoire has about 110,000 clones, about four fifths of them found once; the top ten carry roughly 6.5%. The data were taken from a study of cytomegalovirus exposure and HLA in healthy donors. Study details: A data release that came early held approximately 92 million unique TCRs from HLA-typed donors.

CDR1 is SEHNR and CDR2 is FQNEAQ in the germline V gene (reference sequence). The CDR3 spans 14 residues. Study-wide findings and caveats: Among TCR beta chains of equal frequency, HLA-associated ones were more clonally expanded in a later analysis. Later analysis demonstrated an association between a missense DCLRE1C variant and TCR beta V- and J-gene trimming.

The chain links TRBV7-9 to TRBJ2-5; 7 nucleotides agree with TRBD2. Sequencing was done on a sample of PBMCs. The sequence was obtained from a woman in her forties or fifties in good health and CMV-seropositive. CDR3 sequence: CSSSLKGREETQYF. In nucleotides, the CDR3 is TGTTCCAGCAGCTTAAAGGGGAGGGAAGAGACCCAGTACTTC.